These 26 T cell receptor beta chains came from one sample sequenced in a study of Graves' ophthalmopathy and Graves' hyperthyroidism. Amplification of the TCR beta CDR3 regions used RNA transcripts (as template). RT-PCR in the first round used HTBI primers; a second-round multiplex PCR followed. MiXCR, run by TCRdb on the multiplex PCR reads, gives a single entry per CDR3 protein. The data contain roughly 610,000 distinct CDR3 sequences, 20% to 25% of them singletons. Sequencing was carried out using peripheral blood. The origin of the receptors is a young woman with stable Graves' hyperthyroidism. Some clones in this sample may be carry-over from other donors' samples.

The V call is TRBV12-3 or TRBV12-4, the J call TRBJ2-2; D is unclear. The CDR3 contains 15 residues. Trimming cost V 2 bases and J 4 bases, with 11 bases left between them. This CDR3 reads CASSLLVRSTGELFF. The CDR3 bases are TGTGCCAGCAGTTTATTAGTCAGATCCACCGGGGAGCTGTTTTTT.

This clonotype has ten or more counts. The rearrangement uses TRBV6-2 or TRBV6-3 and TRBJ1-1; unclear D gene. V was clipped by 3 bases and J by 0 bases, with 8 bases between them. Germline-derived CDR1 and CDR2 are MNHEY and SVGEGT. The CDR3 consists of 14 residues. The CDR3 reads CASSYQTMNTEAFF. CDR3 DNA: TGTGCCAGCAGTTATCAGACAATGAACACTGAAGCTTTCTTT.

The chain combines TRBV7-3 with TRBJ2-6; no clear D gene. This CDR3 spans 16 amino acids. V lost 4 bases and J 0 bases, leaving 10 bases between the germline ends. Germline lookup yields CDR1 SGHTA and CDR2 FQGTGA. DNA of the CDR3: TGTGCCAGCAGCTCAAAAACAGTCTCTGGGGCCAACGTCCTGACTTTC. Its protein product is CASSSKTVSGANVLTF. The full variable domain, rest sourced from reference TRBV7-3 and TRBJ2-6, is GAGVSQTPSNKVTEKGKYVELRCDPISGHTALYWYRQSLGQGPEFLIYFQGTGAADDSGLPNDRFFAVRPEGSVSTLKIQRTERGDSAVYLCASSSKTVSGANVLTFGAGSRLTVL.

This clonotype was counted ten times or more. The rearrangement joins TRBV9 to TRBJ1-6; D call uncertain. The CDR3 contains 12 residues. V was clipped by 5 bases and J by 10 bases, with 10 bases between them. Germline V lookup: CDR1 SGDLS, CDR2 YYNGEE. The CDR3 protein is CASSTTGSPLHF. CDR3 DNA: TGTGCCAGCAGTACAACGGGATCACCCCTCCACTTT.

This clonotype has just a few counts. The V call is TRBV28, the J call TRBJ2-1; D is unresolved. The V and J ends lost 2 bases and 8 bases respectively, with 13 bases between them. This CDR3 has 14 residues. Germline values: CDR1 MDHEN, CDR2 SYDVKM. The CDR3 here is CASSLRLVVYEQFF. The CDR3 DNA reads as TGTGCCAGCAGTTTACGGCTAGTTGTCTATGAGCAGTTCTTC.

This rearrangement joins TRBV12-3 or TRBV12-4 to TRBJ2-7, with TRBD1 matching 7 bases. Unmatched junction bases numbered 12, after V lost 5 bases and J lost 5 bases. The CDR3 consists of 15 residues. The CDR3 spells CASSPPETGSHEQYF. In nucleotides, the CDR3 is TGTGCCAGCAGTCCCCCCGAGACAGGGTCCCACGAGCAGTACTTC.

A word on this clonotype: A junction end diverges from the germline sequence, so it may reflect a read error. The rearrangement uses TRBV20-1 and TRBJ1-2, with no clear D. Germline CDR1 reads DFQATT; CDR2 reads SNEGSKA (reference sequence). The CDR3 spans 13 residues. The CDR3 loop reads CSARDITGYGYTF. The CDR3 coding sequence is TGCAGTGCTAGAGATATTACGGGCTATGGCTATACCTTC.

This clonotype was counted at least ten times. The genes are TRBV11-3 and TRBJ2-6; perhaps TRBD1 as D (6 bases). The CDR3 totals 15 residues. Trimming pared 4 bases from V and 0 bases from J, leaving 7 bases between. Germline CDR1 SGHNT, CDR2 YENEEA. The CDR3 loop reads CASSWTASGANVLTF. CDR3 DNA: TGTGCCAGCAGCTGGACAGCCTCTGGGGCCAACGTCCTGACTTTC.

At least ten counts were recorded for this clonotype. The chain joins TRBV28 to TRBJ2-7; 7 bases match TRBD2. V trimming: 6 bases; J trimming: 0 bases; junction bases outside the gene matches: 8. The germline V gene has CDR1 MDHEN and CDR2 SYDVKM. CDR3 length: 15 amino acids. The CDR3 is CASSARTRSSYEQYF. As DNA, the CDR3 is TGTGCCAGCAGCGCTAGGACTAGAAGCTCCTACGAGCAGTACTTC.

This clonotype was seen repeatedly, ten times or more. The genes are TRBV29-1 and TRBJ2-7; tentatively, D is TRBD2 (6 bases). This CDR3 is built from 15 residues. Trimming removed 6 bases from V and 0 bases from J, with 18 bases in between. Germline CDR1 is SQVTM and CDR2 is ANQGSEA. The chain's CDR3 is CSVASGTRSSYEQYF. The CDR3 coding sequence is TGCAGCGTGGCCTCCGGGACTCGCAGCTCCTACGAGCAGTACTTC.

The chain has TRBV30 and TRBJ1-2; no clear D. CDR1 is GTSNPN and CDR2 is SVGIG in the germline V gene (reference sequence). The CDR3 is made up of 11 amino acids. Trimming stripped 7 bases from V and 2 bases from J, with 8 bases between. DNA for the CDR3: TGTGCCTCCCGTCCAAACTATGGCTACACCTTC. This encodes CASRPNYGYTF. The variable domain in full, with the rest retrieved from reference TRBV30 and TRBJ1-2, is SQTIHQWPATLVQPVGSPLSLECTVEGTSNPNLYWYRQAAGRGLQLLFYSVGIGQISSEVPQNLSASRPQDRQFILSSKKLLLSDSGFYLCASRPNYGYTFGSGTRLTVV.

The chain joins TRBV2 to TRBJ2-7; D might be TRBD1 (5 bases). Germline loops: CDR1 SNHLY, CDR2 FYNNEI. The V end was cut by 3 bases, the J end by 3 bases, with 12 bases between. The CDR3 consists of 14 residues. CDR3 in DNA: TGTGCCAGCAGTGATTCGCAGGGCCGCTACGAGCAGTACTTC. Its protein product is CASSDSQGRYEQYF.

The chain joins TRBV6-2 or TRBV6-3 to TRBJ2-5; a weak D match, TRBD2 (6 bases). CDR1 is MNHEY and CDR2 is SVGEGT in the germline V gene. Deletions cut 0 bases from V and 4 bases from J, with 9 bases between. The CDR3 loop spans 14 amino acids. CDR3 bases: TGTGCCAGCAGTTACTCGGAGGAGGGAGAGACCCAGTACTTC. Translation: CASSYSEEGETQYF.

This clonotype was seen many times. The rearrangement links TRBV6-1 to TRBJ2-7; tentatively, D is TRBD2 (6 bases). The CDR3 is made up of 15 amino acids. V shed 4 bases and J shed 0 bases, with 13 bases lying between them. Germline V gives CDR1 MNHNS, CDR2 SASEGT. The CDR3 spells CASSGTTRISYEQYF. CDR3 sequence (DNA): TGTGCCAGCAGTGGGACGACTAGGATCTCCTACGAGCAGTACTTC.

The J gene is TRBJ2-7, the V gene TRBV30; 9 bases are a match to TRBD2. This CDR3 has 13 residues. Germline V gives CDR1 GTSNPN, CDR2 SVGIG (reference sequence). Trimming at V came to 8 bases and at J to 7 bases, leaving 12 bases not matched to a gene. DNA for the CDR3: TGTGCCAGCGATAGCGGGAGCTTGGTAGAGCAGTACTTC. This gives the protein CASDSGSLVEQYF.

This sequence joins TRBV6-2 or TRBV6-3 and TRBJ2-7; perhaps TRBD2 as D (5 bases). CDR1 MNHEY and CDR2 SVGEGT come from the germline V gene. Trimming removed 6 bases at V and 2 bases at J, with 17 bases between. The CDR3 totals 15 residues. CDR3 amino acids: CASSPRDKVTYEQYF. The DNA for the CDR3 is TGTGCCAGCAGCCCTCGGGATAAAGTCACCTACGAGCAGTACTTC.

This clonotype was picked up a small number of times. The chain is built from TRBV28 and TRBJ2-5; possibly TRBD1 for D (6 bases). The CDR3 is 12 residues long. Looked up from germline, CDR1 is MDHEN and CDR2 is SYDVKM. The germline V and J ends were trimmed by 2 bases and 14 bases, with 15 bases remaining between them. The CDR3 sequence is CASSLDRMTAYF. For the CDR3, the DNA is TGTGCCAGCAGTTTAGACAGGATGACTGCCTACTTC.

This clonotype has only a few counts. CDR3 coding DNA: TGTGCCAGCAGACTGAGCGGGAGAAACGAGCAGTACTTC. Protein: CASRLSGRNEQYF. The chain is built from TRBV12-3 or TRBV12-4 and TRBJ2-7; 8 nucleotides agree with TRBD2. CDR3 length: 13 amino acids. The V gene end was trimmed by 6 bases and the J gene end by 5 bases; junction bases not matched to a gene: 6.

This clonotype was counted between two and nine times. This rearrangement joins TRBV30 to TRBJ2-7, with 12 bases that match TRBD2. The J segment lost 2 bases and the V segment lost 5 bases, leaving 4 bases of the junction unmatched. CDR3 length: 14 amino acids. Germline assignment: CDR1 GTSNPN and CDR2 SVGIG (reference sequence). CDR3 sequence: CAWDTSGGPYEQYF. For the CDR3, the DNA is TGTGCCTGGGATACTAGCGGGGGGCCCTACGAGCAGTACTTC.

This chain connects TRBV6-5 to TRBJ1-1, with D possibly matching TRBD1 (6 bases). With 0 bases removed from V and 11 bases from J, the gap between germline ends came to 19 bases. Germline CDR1 and CDR2: MNHEY and SVGAGI. CDR3 length equals 15 residues. The CDR3 DNA reads as TGTGCCAGCAGTTACTCGACAGGTGGACCTCGGGAGGCTTTCTTT. It encodes CASSYSTGGPREAFF.

At least ten counts were recorded for this clonotype. The chain links TRBV7-2 to TRBJ1-2; D gene uncertain. CDR1 SGHTA and CDR2 FQGNSA come from the germline V gene. V was shortened by 5 bases and J by 2 bases, with 15 bases between the two germline ends. This CDR3 region has 15 residues. CDR3 nucleotide sequence: TGTGCCAGCAGCGCCGGGCCGGCAAGAAACTATGGCTACACCTTC. Protein product: CASSAGPARNYGYTF. The full variable domain, completed using reference TRBV7-2 and TRBJ1-2, is GAGVSQSPSNKVTEKGKDVELRCDPISGHTALYWYRQSLGQGLEFLIYFQGNSAPDKSGLPSDRFSAERTGGSVSTLTIQRTQQEDSAVYLCASSAGPARNYGYTFGSGTRLTVV.

This clonotype was seen ten or more times. This chain links TRBV5-6 with TRBJ2-4, with D perhaps given as TRBD1 or TRBD2 (6 bases each). The ends were cut back, 4 bases at V and 7 bases at J, with 18 bases in the middle. This CDR3 has 15 residues. Germline V CDR1 and CDR2: SGHDT, YYEEEE. The CDR3 DNA is TGTGCCAGCAGCCCTGGACAGCCAGGAGGGAACATTCAGTACTTC. Encoded protein: CASSPGQPGGNIQYF.

This clonotype was recorded at least ten times. The V gene is TRBV7-9, the J gene TRBJ2-2; TRBD1 is a possible D gene (5 bases). Germline V CDR1 and CDR2: SEHNR, FQNEAQ (reference sequence). This CDR3 region has 14 residues. The germline V and J ends were trimmed by 5 bases and 2 bases, with 9 bases remaining between them. CDR3 sequence reads: CASSKRGNTGELFF. The DNA for the CDR3 is TGTGCCAGCAGCAAAAGGGGAAACACCGGGGAGCTGTTTTTT. Supplemented by reference TRBV7-9 and TRBJ2-2, the full variable domain reads DTGVSQNPRHKITKRGQNVTFRCDPISEHNRLYWYRQTLGQGPEFLTYFQNEAQLEKSRLLSDRFSAERPKGSFSTLEIQRTEQGDSAMYLCASSKRGNTGELFFGEGSRLTVL.

The chain uses TRBV18 and TRBJ1-2; 8 nucleotides align to TRBD1. From germline, CDR1 is KGHSH and CDR2 LQKENI. V lost 11 bases and J lost 4; bases outside the gene matches: 9. The CDR3 spans 13 residues. The CDR3 coding sequence is TGTGCCGGCTTACCGGGACAGGTCTATGGCTACACCTTC. Its translation: CAGLPGQVYGYTF.

Many counts were recorded for this clonotype. The rearrangement links TRBV30 to TRBJ1-5; D not resolved. Trimming left V 0 bases short and J 0 bases short, with 6 bases between. The V gene's germline CDR1 is GTSNPN and CDR2 SVGIG (reference sequence). CDR3 length equals 14 residues. The CDR3 nucleotides read TGTGCCTGGAGTGTAGGATATAGCAATCAGCCCCAGCATTTT. Translated: CAWSVGYSNQPQHF. The whole variable domain, remainder taken from reference TRBV30 and TRBJ1-5, is SQTIHQWPATLVQPVGSPLSLECTVEGTSNPNLYWYRQAAGRGLQLLFYSVGIGQISSEVPQNLSASRPQDRQFILSSKKLLLSDSGFYLCAWSVGYSNQPQHFGDGTRLSIL.

This clonotype was picked up many times. The chain recombines TRBV7-2 with TRBJ2-7; 7 bases are shared with TRBD2. The CDR3 consists of 14 residues. Germline CDR1 SGHTA, CDR2 FQGNSA. J was trimmed by 2 bases and V by 2 bases; bases with no gene match: 3. The CDR3 nucleotides are TGTGCCAGCAGCTTAAGCCGGGGGGCCTACGAGCAGTACTTC. This translates into CASSLSRGAYEQYF.